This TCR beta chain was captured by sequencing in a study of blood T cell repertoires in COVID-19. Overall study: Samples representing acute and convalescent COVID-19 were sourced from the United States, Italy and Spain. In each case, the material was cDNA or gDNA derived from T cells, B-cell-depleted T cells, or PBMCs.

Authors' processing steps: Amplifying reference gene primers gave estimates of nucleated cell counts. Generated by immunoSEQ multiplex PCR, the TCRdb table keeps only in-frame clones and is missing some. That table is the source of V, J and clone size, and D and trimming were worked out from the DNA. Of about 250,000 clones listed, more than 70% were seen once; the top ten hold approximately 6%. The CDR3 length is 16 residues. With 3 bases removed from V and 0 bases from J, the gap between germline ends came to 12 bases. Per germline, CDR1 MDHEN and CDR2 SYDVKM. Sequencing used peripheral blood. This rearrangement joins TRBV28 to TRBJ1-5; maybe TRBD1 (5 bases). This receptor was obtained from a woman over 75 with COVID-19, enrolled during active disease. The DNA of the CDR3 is TGTGCCAGCAGTTTTCAGGCAGGGAATAGCAATCAGCCCCAGCATTTT. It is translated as CASSFQAGNSNQPQHF. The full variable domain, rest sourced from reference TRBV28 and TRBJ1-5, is DVKVTQSSRYLVKRTGEKVFLECVQDMDHENMFWYRQDPGLGLRLIYFSYDVKMKEKGDIPEGYSVSREKKERFSLILESASTNQTSMYLCASSFQAGNSNQPQHFGDGTRLSIL.